This entry describes one T cell receptor beta chain. Its target is not known. The germline gene is not matched at one end of the junction; a read error may be the cause. The CDR3 contains 15 residues. Looked up from germline, CDR1 is SGHTA and CDR2 is FQGNSA. The data derive from a study of identical twins. Study findings and constraints: The study found excess low generation probability among twin-shared out-of-frame alpha sequences.

TCRdb ran MiXCR on the 5' RACE reads and lists one entry per CDR3 protein. Among 1.5 million to 2 million distinct CDR3 sequences listed, 32% were seen once. In every case, the donor was a healthy Caucasian. The clonotype originates from a newborn girl in good health. This chain connects TRBV7-2 to TRBJ1-6; TRBD1 matches at 8 bases. The sequenced material came from cord blood. The CDR3 loop reads CASSLAQGADSPLHF. The CDR3 DNA is TGTGCTAGCAGCTTAGCTCAGGGGGCGGATTCACCCCTCCACTTT.